This T cell receptor beta chain is from a study of tumor-infiltrating lymphocytes in primary liver carcinoma. Study information: Cases comprised patients with primary liver carcinoma who received surgical resection. Tumors were stage T1-T3 N0M0, about 4 to 11 cm across. Regardless of tissue type, samples showed similar yields of roughly 3.5 to 7.5 million productive TCRbeta reads. The study, taken as a whole, reports: A significantly higher top-250-clone fraction was recorded for tumors than for blood (p = 0.039).

TCR beta cDNA was prepared out of roughly 490 ng total RNA by means of a constant-region primer. Three-round nested multiplex PCR performed with slightly modified ARM-PCR produced the TCR beta libraries. The first two PCR rounds, roughly 9 cycles each, used TRBV1-TRBV30 forward primers and a C-beta reverse primer. TCRdb reprocessed the multiplex PCR reads via MiXCR and lists one record per CDR3 protein. The sample has 300,000 to 350,000 distinct CDR3 sequences, 50% to 75% seen once. Blood RNA originated from unsorted whole blood, with germline DNA additionally extracted. CDR3 size: 13 residues. J was trimmed by 6 bases and V by 10 bases; bases with no gene match: 8. This clonotype came up a few times. What it binds is unknown.

This chain uses TRBV12-3 or TRBV12-4 with TRBJ2-1; 8 bases line up with TRBD1. Sequencing was performed on peripheral blood. The sequence came from a woman aged 25 to 45 with primary liver carcinoma and hepatitis B virus infection. In nucleotides, the CDR3 is TGTGCCACCAAGGACAGGGTGGGCAATGAGCAGTTCTTC. Translation: CATKDRVGNEQFF.